The 29 T cell receptor beta chains listed next were all sequenced from one sample in a study of CD8+CD57+ T cells in acquired aplastic anemia. Genomic DNA templated the TCR beta VDJ and CDR3 profiling. Each CDR3 protein gets one entry after TCRdb re-called the reads with MiXCR. The sample contains roughly 290,000 distinct CDR3 sequences, approximately 58% of which appear only once. By flow cytometry, patients selected for sequencing had shown an expansion of CD8+CD57+ cells. The sample consisted of sorted CD4+, CD8+, or CD8+CD57+ T cells (not recorded which) from PBMCs. The receptors derive from a human donor with aplastic anemia.

The rearrangement uses TRBV2 and TRBJ1-1, with D perhaps TRBD1 (5 bases). Germline CDR1 SNHLY, CDR2 FYNNEI. The V gene lost 8 bases and the J gene lost 7 bases, with 20 bases spanning the gap. The CDR3 contains 14 residues. CDR3 in amino acids: CASATVPWGGEAFF. CDR3 DNA: TGTGCCAGCGCTACAGTACCTTGGGGGGGTGAAGCTTTCTTT.

This clonotype showed up many times. The CDR3 spells CASSVGTDYNSPLHF. CDR3 nucleotide sequence: TGTGCCAGCTCAGTAGGGACGGATTATAATTCACCCCTCCACTTT. The J gene is TRBJ1-6, the V gene TRBV18; tentative D call: TRBD1 (5 bases). This CDR3 spans 15 amino acids. Trimming shortened V by 5 bases and J by 4 bases, and 12 bases separated the two germline ends. From germline, CDR1 is KGHSH and CDR2 LQKENI. The entire variable domain, with the rest obtained from reference TRBV18 and TRBJ1-6, is as follows: NAGVMQNPRHLVRRRGQEARLRCSPMKGHSHVYWYRQLPEEGLKFMVYLQKENIIDESGMPKERFSAEFPKEGPSILRIQQVVRGDSAAYFCASSVGTDYNSPLHFGNGTRLTVT.

There are many counts of this clonotype. The chain employs TRBV19 and TRBJ2-1, with D unresolved. CDR1 is LNHDA, CDR2 SQIVND, per germline (reference sequence). Trimming left V 3 bases short and J 8 bases short, with 20 bases between. The CDR3 covers 16 residues. The CDR3 DNA sequence: TGTGCCAGTAGTATTAGTTCGACGGCCGGGTCGGATGAGCAGTTCTTC. Protein product: CASSISSTAGSDEQFF.

This chain uses TRBV29-1 with TRBJ2-3, with D tentatively TRBD2 (6 bases). Germline V gives CDR1 SQVTM, CDR2 ANQGSEA. Trimming stripped 3 bases from V and 4 bases from J, with 8 bases between. This CDR3 is built from 12 residues. The DNA of the CDR3 is TGCAGCGTTGAGTGGGGGGCAGATACGCAGTATTTT. This encodes CSVEWGADTQYF.

The chain joins TRBV19 to TRBJ2-2; D unresolved. This CDR3 has 13 residues. Trimming took 10 bases from V and 0 from J, leaving 9 bases between them. CDR1 is LNHDA, CDR2 SQIVND, per germline (reference sequence). CDR3 DNA: TGTGCCATCAAACGGGCGAACACCGGGGAGCTGTTTTTT. Translating it yields CAIKRANTGELFF.

This clonotype was seen a few times. The chain is built from TRBV7-9 and TRBJ1-1, with 8 nucleotides matching TRBD1. The germline gives CDR1 SEHNR, CDR2 FQNEAQ (reference sequence). V trimming: 3 bases; J trimming: 4 bases; junction bases outside the gene matches: 4. The CDR3 loop spans 14 amino acids. Written as DNA, the CDR3 is TGTGCCAGCAGCTTTCGAACAGGGGGCACTGAAGCTTTCTTT. It encodes CASSFRTGGTEAFF. Full variable domain (missing parts from reference TRBV7-9 and TRBJ1-1): DTGVSQNPRHKITKRGQNVTFRCDPISEHNRLYWYRQTLGQGPEFLTYFQNEAQLEKSRLLSDRFSAERPKGSFSTLEIQRTEQGDSAMYLCASSFRTGGTEAFFGQGTRLTVV.

This clonotype was recorded only once. The genes are TRBV2 and TRBJ1-5, with TRBD1 as a possible D gene (5 bases). Trimming removed 5 bases from V and 0 bases from J, with 11 bases in between. The CDR3 is 15 amino acids. Per the germline V gene, CDR1 is SNHLY and CDR2 is FYNNEI. CDR3 residues: CASSFRGNSNQPQHF. CDR3 nucleotide sequence: TGTGCCAGCAGTTTTAGGGGTAATAGCAATCAGCCCCAGCATTTT.

The V call is TRBV12-5, the J call TRBJ1-5; D is unresolved. V shed 1 base and J shed 7 bases, with 2 bases lying between them. The V gene's germline CDR1 is LGHNT and CDR2 FRNRAP. There are 11 residues in the CDR3. This CDR3 reads CASGLGQPQHF. DNA of the CDR3: TGTGCTAGTGGTTTGGGGCAGCCCCAGCATTTT.

Worth noting for this clonotype: At one of its ends the junction is not consistent with the germline gene, which may arise from a read error. The rearrangement uses TRBV7-9 and TRBJ1-5; possible D gene TRBD1, 6 bases. The CDR3 totals 13 residues. From germline, CDR1 is SEHNR and CDR2 FQNEAQ (reference sequence). Here the CDR3 DNA reads TGTGCCAGCAGCCCCAGGGACACCGGGGGCCGTAGTTTT. This codes for CASSPRDTGGRSF.

Regarding this clonotype: The junction departs from germline at one end; a sequencing error may be responsible. The V gene is TRBV18, the J gene TRBJ2-3; 10 bases are a match to TRBD2. Germline V gene sequence: CDR1 KGHSH, CDR2 LQKENI. The CDR3 is 16 residues long. The CDR3 sequence is CAGSTRTSGYTDTQYF. DNA of the CDR3: TGTGCCGGCTCAACCCGGACTAGCGGTTACACAGATACGCAGTATTTT.

On this clonotype itself: Sequence at one end of the junction differs from germline and may be a read error. The gene calls are TRBV10-3 and TRBJ2-1; unclear D gene. In germline, CDR1 is ENHRY, CDR2 SYGVKD. The CDR3 contains 12 residues. The CDR3 DNA is TGTGCCACCAGTGAACCTTACAATGAGCAGTTCTTC. Protein sequence: CATSEPYNEQFF.

The gene calls are TRBV6-5 and TRBJ1-5; maybe TRBD1 (6 bases). Deletions cut 5 bases from V and 2 bases from J, with 16 bases between. The CDR3 is made up of 16 amino acids. The germline CDR1 and CDR2 sequences are MNHEY and SVGAGI. CDR3: CASSPTTGFGNQPQHF. DNA of the CDR3: TGTGCCAGCAGTCCCACGACAGGTTTCGGCAATCAGCCCCAGCATTTT.

As for this clonotype: Given the absence of the conserved phenylalanine or tryptophan at the CDR3 end, a read error is likely. The chain combines TRBV5-6 with TRBJ2-7; 10 bases are a match to TRBD2. CDR1 and CDR2 (germline): SGHDT, YYEEEE. CDR3 length: 16 residues. For the CDR3, the DNA is TGTGCCAGCAGCTTGACTAGCGGGGTTAATCCCTACAAGCAGTACCTC. Its translation is CASSLTSGVNPYKQYL.

This sequence joins TRBV20-1 and TRBJ2-1, with 8 bases lining up with TRBD1. Germline V gives CDR1 DFQATT, CDR2 SNEGSKA (reference sequence). The CDR3 contains 15 residues. V was clipped by 6 bases and J by 7 bases; unmatched bases: 14. The CDR3 spells CSAPGQGNIGNEQFF. CDR3 in DNA: TGCAGTGCCCCCGGACAGGGCAACATAGGGAATGAGCAGTTCTTC.

This chain links TRBV10-3 with TRBJ2-3; TRBD1 matches 10 bases. The CDR3 has 15 amino acids. The germline V gene encodes CDR1 ENHRY and CDR2 SYGVKD. Trimming took 10 bases from V and 0 from J; bases not matched to a gene: 7. CDR3 sequence: CATTEGQGSTDTQYF. In DNA form, the CDR3 reads TGTGCCACCACCGAGGGACAGGGGAGCACAGATACGCAGTATTTT.

The rearrangement uses TRBV2 and TRBJ2-7; possible D gene TRBD1, 5 bases. V was trimmed by 3 bases and J by 3 bases, leaving 12 bases between them. The CDR3 spans 14 residues. Germline V CDR1 and CDR2: SNHLY, FYNNEI. The CDR3 is CASSDRTNNYEQYF. The DNA of the CDR3 is TGTGCCAGCAGTGACCGGACAAATAACTACGAGCAGTACTTC. Filled out from reference TRBV2 and TRBJ2-7, the complete variable domain reads EPEVTQTPSHQVTQMGQEVILRCVPISNHLYFYWYRQILGQKVEFLVSFYNNEISEKSEIFDDQFSVERPDGSNFTLKIRSTKLEDSAMYFCASSDRTNNYEQYFGPGTRLTVT.

This clonotype has ten or more counts. V is TRBV2 and J is TRBJ2-5, with unresolved D. The V gene's germline CDR1 is SNHLY and CDR2 FYNNEI. V lost 4 bases and J lost 5, with 14 bases in between. The CDR3 runs 14 residues. The CDR3 sequence: CASSVSRWSETQYF. The CDR3, as DNA: TGTGCCAGCAGTGTATCTCGCTGGAGCGAGACCCAGTACTTC.

The chain employs TRBV7-8 and TRBJ2-3; no clear D gene. Per germline, CDR1 SGHVS and CDR2 FQNEAQ. Between the trimmed V and J ends, which lost 1 base and 0 bases, there was a span of 14 bases. The CDR3 runs 17 residues. The CDR3 DNA reads as TGTGCCAGCAGCTTAGATCCCAAGCTTCCTAGCACAGATACGCAGTATTTT. It is translated as CASSLDPKLPSTDTQYF. Filled out from reference TRBV7-8 and TRBJ2-3, the complete variable domain reads GAGVSQSPRYKVAKRGQDVALRCDPISGHVSLFWYQQALGQGPEFLTYFQNEAQLDKSGLPSDRFFAERPEGSVSTLKIQRTQQEDSAVYLCASSLDPKLPSTDTQYFGPGTRLTVL.

This clonotype was seen many times. The chain joins TRBV6-1 to TRBJ2-1; TRBD2 matches at 12 bases. Germline values: CDR1 MNHNS, CDR2 SASEGT. This CDR3 is 15 amino acids long. Trimming at V came to 5 bases and at J to 7 bases, leaving 6 bases not matched to a gene. The CDR3 DNA follows: TGTGCCAGCAGTTTGACTAGCGGGAGTTGGAATGAGCAGTTCTTC. Its protein is CASSLTSGSWNEQFF.

V is TRBV7-9 and J is TRBJ2-3, with D tentatively TRBD1 (6 bases). The CDR3 runs 15 residues. The V gene lost 6 bases and the J gene lost 2 bases, with 15 bases spanning the gap. The germline CDR1 and CDR2 sequences are SEHNR and FQNEAQ (reference sequence). CDR3 bases: TGTGCCAGCAGTACTACCGGGACAATCACAGATACGCAGTATTTT. Protein sequence: CASSTTGTITDTQYF.

The chain recombines TRBV29-1 with TRBJ1-3, with D possibly TRBD1 on 5 matching bases. Germline assignment: CDR1 SQVTM and CDR2 ANQGSEA. Trimming cost V 7 bases and J 8 bases, with 15 bases left between them. The CDR3 is 12 residues long. CDR3 residues: CSATHAGHTIYF. Written as DNA, the CDR3 is TGCAGCGCCACCCACGCGGGACACACCATATATTTT.

This clonotype showed up many times. The CDR3: CASSQGQASSYNSPLHF. The CDR3 DNA follows: TGCGCCAGCAGCCAAGGACAGGCGAGCTCCTATAATTCACCCCTCCACTTT. The chain is built from TRBV4-1 and TRBJ1-6, with a tentative D call TRBD1 (6 bases). The CDR3 contains 17 residues. CDR1 is MGHRA and CDR2 is YSYEKL in the germline V gene. The V end was cut by 1 base, the J end by 0 bases, with 10 bases between.

This clonotype was detected only once. The chain is built from TRBV20-1 and TRBJ1-6, with D maybe TRBD1 (6 bases). This CDR3 contains 12 residues. From germline, CDR1 is DFQATT and CDR2 SNEGSKA (reference sequence). Trimming took 3 bases from V and 9 from J, leaving 9 bases between them. In DNA, the CDR3 is TGCAGTGCTAGGGACAGTGGTTCACCCCTCCACTTT. Translated, it gives CSARDSGSPLHF.

Concerning this clonotype itself: As the CDR3 is not closed by the conserved phenylalanine or tryptophan, this likely results from a read error. The CDR3, as DNA: TGCGCCAGCAGTGGCGGCGGGACCCGGCGGGGCCCAGATACGCAGTATTTG. Amino acid sequence: CASSGGGTRRGPDTQYL. The V gene is TRBV10-1, the J gene TRBJ2-3, with D possibly being TRBD2 (6 bases). V was clipped by 4 bases and J by 4 bases, with 21 bases between them. The CDR3 spans 17 residues. Germline V CDR1 and CDR2: WNHNN, SYGVQD (reference sequence).

The chain's CDR3 is CASSISTGDGRYTF. The CDR3 DNA reads TGTGCCAGTAGTATATCCACAGGGGACGGACGGTACACCTTC. This chain connects TRBV19 to TRBJ1-2, with 7 bases identical to TRBD1. J was trimmed by 11 bases and V by 2 bases; bases with no gene match: 11. Germline-derived CDR1 and CDR2 are LNHDA and SQIVND (reference sequence). The CDR3 length is 14 residues.

This clonotype occurred a few times. V gene TRBV7-8 combines with J gene TRBJ1-1, with D hard to call. Germline loops: CDR1 SGHVS, CDR2 FQNEAQ. This CDR3 region has 16 residues. V lost 5 bases and J 0 bases, leaving 16 bases between the germline ends. The CDR3 is CASSHRRGNLNTEAFF. CDR3 coding DNA: TGTGCCAGCAGCCATCGTCGCGGGAACCTGAACACTGAAGCTTTCTTT.

This chain links TRBV25-1 with TRBJ2-3; TRBD2 matches at 8 bases. The germline V gene has CDR1 MGHDK and CDR2 SYGVNS. The CDR3 loop spans 15 amino acids. Trimming cost V 5 bases and J 3 bases; bases outside gene matches: 7. The CDR3 sequence: CASSTPGTRTDTQYF. The DNA of the CDR3 is TGTGCCAGCAGTACCCCCGGGACTAGAACAGATACGCAGTATTTT.

To note about this clonotype: A much larger clone differs by one base, so this may be a read error. Given the absence of the conserved phenylalanine or tryptophan at the CDR3 end, a read error is likely. The chain is built from TRBV18 and TRBJ1-4; 8 nucleotides agree with TRBD1. CDR3 length: 17 residues. Trimming removed 2 bases from V and 2 bases from J; junction bases left unmatched: 7. Germline V CDR1 and CDR2: KGHSH, LQKENI. DNA of the CDR3: TGTGCCAGCTCACCAGACAGGGGAATAGCTACTAATGAAAAACTGTTTTCT. This encodes CASSPDRGIATNEKLFS.

The chain is built from TRBV29-1 and TRBJ2-1, with 8 bases aligning to TRBD2. There are 12 residues in the CDR3. Germline CDR1 reads SQVTM; CDR2 reads ANQGSEA. The ends lost 4 bases at V and 6 bases at J; junction bases unmatched: 2. CDR3 DNA: TGCAGCGTTGCGGGAGGGGGCAATGAGCAGTTCTTC. Translation gives CSVAGGGNEQFF.